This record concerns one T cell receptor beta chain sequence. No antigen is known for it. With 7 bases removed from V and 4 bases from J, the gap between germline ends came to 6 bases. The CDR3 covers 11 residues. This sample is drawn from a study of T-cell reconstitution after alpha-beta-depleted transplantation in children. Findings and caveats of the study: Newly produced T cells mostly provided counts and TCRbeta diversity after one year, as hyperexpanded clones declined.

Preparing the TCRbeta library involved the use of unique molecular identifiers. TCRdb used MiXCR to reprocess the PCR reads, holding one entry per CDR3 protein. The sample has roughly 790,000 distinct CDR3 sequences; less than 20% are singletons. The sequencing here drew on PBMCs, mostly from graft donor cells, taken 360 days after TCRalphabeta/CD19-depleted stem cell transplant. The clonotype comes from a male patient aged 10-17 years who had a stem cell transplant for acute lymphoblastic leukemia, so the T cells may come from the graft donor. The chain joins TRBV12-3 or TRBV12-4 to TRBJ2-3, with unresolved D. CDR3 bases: TGTGCCAGCACCAGTCCAGATACGCAGTATTTT. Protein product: CASTSPDTQYF.